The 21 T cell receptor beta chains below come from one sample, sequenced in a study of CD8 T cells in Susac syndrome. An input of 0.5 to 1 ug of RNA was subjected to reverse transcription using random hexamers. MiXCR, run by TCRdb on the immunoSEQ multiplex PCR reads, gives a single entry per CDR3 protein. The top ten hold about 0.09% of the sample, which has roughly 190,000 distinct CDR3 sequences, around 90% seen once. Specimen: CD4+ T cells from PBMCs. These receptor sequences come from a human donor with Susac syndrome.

The CDR3 DNA follows: TGCAGCGTTGAGAGACAGGGGGTTCATGGCTACACCTTC. This codes for CSVERQGVHGYTF. The chain has TRBV29-1 and TRBJ1-2, with TRBD1 matching over 9 bases. After removal of 3 bases from V and 6 bases from J, the junction contained 5 bases not matched to a gene. The CDR3 is 13 residues long. CDR1 and CDR2 (germline): SQVTM, ANQGSEA.

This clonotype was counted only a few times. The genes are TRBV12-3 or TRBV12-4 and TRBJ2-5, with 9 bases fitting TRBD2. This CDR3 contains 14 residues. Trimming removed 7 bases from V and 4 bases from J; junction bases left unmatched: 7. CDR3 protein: CASTISGGGETQYF. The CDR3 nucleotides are TGTGCCAGCACCATTAGCGGGGGAGGAGAGACCCAGTACTTC.

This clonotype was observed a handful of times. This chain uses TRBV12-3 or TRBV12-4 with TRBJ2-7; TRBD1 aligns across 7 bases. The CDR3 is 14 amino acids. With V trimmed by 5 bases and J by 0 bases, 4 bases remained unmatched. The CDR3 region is CASSRQGSSYEQYF. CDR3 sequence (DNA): TGTGCCAGCAGTCGACAGGGAAGCTCCTACGAGCAGTACTTC.

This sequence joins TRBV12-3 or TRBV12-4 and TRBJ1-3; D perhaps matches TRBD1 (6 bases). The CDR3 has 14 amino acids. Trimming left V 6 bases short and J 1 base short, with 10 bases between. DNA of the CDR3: TGTGCCAGCAGACCTACAGGGTCTGGAAACACCATATATTTT. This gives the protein CASRPTGSGNTIYF.

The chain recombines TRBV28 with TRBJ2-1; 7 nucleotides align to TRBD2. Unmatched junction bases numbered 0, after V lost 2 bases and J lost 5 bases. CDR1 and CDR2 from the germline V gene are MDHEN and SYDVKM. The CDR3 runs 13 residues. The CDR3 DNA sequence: TGTGCCAGCAGTTTAGCGGGAGACAATGAGCAGTTCTTC. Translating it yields CASSLAGDNEQFF.

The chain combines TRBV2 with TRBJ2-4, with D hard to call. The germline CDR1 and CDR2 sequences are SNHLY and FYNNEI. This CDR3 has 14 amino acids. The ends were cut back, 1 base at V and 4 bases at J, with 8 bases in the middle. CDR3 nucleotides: TGTGCCAGCAGTGAAGATGTCGGAAAAAACATTCAGTACTTC. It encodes CASSEDVGKNIQYF.

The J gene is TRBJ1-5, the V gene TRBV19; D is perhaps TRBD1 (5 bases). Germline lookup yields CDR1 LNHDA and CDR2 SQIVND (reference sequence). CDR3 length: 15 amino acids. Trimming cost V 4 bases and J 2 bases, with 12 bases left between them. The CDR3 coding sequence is TGTGCCAGTAGTACGCCGGGGGGGGGCAATCAGCCCCAGCATTTT. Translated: CASSTPGGGNQPQHF.

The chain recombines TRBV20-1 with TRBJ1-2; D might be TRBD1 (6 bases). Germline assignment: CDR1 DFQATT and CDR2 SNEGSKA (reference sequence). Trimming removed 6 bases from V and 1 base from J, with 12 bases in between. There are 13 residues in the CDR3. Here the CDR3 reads CSAGGTINYGYTF. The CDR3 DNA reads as TGCAGTGCCGGGGGGACAATTAACTATGGCTACACCTTC.

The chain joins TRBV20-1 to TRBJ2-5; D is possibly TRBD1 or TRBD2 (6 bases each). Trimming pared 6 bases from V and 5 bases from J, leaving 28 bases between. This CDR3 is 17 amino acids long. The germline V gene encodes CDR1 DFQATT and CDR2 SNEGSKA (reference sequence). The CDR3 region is CSADPRGSSALPETQYF. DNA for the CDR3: TGCAGTGCGGACCCCAGGGGATCTAGCGCGCTACCCGAGACCCAGTACTTC.

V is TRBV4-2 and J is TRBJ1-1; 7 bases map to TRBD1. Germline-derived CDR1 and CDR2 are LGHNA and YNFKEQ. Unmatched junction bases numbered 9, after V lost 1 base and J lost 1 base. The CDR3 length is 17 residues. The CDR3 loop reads CASSQVGDRVENTEAFF. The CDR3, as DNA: TGTGCCAGCAGCCAAGTGGGGGACAGAGTCGAGAACACTGAAGCTTTCTTT.

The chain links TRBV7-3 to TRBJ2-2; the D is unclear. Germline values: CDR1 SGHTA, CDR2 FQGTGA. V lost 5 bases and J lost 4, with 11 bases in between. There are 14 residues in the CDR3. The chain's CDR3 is CASSRIYGTGELFF. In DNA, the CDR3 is TGTGCCAGCAGCCGAATTTATGGCACCGGGGAGCTGTTTTTT.

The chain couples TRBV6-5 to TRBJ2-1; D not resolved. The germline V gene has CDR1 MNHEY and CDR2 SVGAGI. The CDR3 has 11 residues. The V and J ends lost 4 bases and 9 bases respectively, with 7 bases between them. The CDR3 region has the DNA TGTGCCAGCAGTTCCCCGGGTGAGCAGTTCTTC. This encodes CASSSPGEQFF.

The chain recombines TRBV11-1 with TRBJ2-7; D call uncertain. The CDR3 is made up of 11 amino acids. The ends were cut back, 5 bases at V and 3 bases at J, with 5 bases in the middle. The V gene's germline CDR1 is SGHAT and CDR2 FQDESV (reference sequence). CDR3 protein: CASSAFYEQYF. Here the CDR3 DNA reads TGTGCCAGCAGCGCCTTCTACGAGCAGTACTTC.

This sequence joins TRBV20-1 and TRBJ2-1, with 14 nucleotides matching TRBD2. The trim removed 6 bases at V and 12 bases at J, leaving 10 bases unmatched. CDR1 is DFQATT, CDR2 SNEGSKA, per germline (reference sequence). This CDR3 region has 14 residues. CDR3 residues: CSAPATSGRAVQFF. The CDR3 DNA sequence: TGCAGTGCCCCGGCGACTAGCGGGAGGGCCGTGCAGTTCTTC.

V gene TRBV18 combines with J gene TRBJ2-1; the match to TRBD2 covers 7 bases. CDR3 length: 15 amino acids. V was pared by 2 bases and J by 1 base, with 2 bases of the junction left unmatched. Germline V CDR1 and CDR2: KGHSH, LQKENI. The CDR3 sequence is CASSPGGGSYNEQFF. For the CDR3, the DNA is TGTGCCAGCTCACCAGGGGGGGGTTCCTACAATGAGCAGTTCTTC.

CDR3 region: CASSVGHPGNTIYF. The CDR3 DNA is TGTGCCAGCAGTGTGGGACACCCTGGAAACACCATATATTTT. This chain joins TRBV9 and TRBJ1-3; weak D call: TRBD1 (6 bases). Germline CDR1 reads SGDLS; CDR2 reads YYNGEE. Trimming left V 5 bases short and J 2 bases short, with 11 bases between. CDR3 length: 14 residues.

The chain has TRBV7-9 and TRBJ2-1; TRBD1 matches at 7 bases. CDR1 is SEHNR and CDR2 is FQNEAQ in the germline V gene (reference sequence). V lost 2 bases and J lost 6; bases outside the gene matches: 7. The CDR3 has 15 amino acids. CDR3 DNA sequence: TGTGCCAGCAGCTTACGGGACAGTAAGGGCAATGAGCAGTTCTTC. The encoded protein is CASSLRDSKGNEQFF. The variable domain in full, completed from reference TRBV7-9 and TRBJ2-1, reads DTGVSQNPRHKITKRGQNVTFRCDPISEHNRLYWYRQTLGQGPEFLTYFQNEAQLEKSRLLSDRFSAERPKGSFSTLEIQRTEQGDSAMYLCASSLRDSKGNEQFFGPGTRLTVL.

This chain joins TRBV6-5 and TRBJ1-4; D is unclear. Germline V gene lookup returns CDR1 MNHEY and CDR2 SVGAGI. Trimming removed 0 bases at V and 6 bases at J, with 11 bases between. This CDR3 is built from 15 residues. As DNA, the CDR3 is TGTGCCAGCAGTTACTCCGGCAGGAGAGATGAAAAACTGTTTTTT. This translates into CASSYSGRRDEKLFF.

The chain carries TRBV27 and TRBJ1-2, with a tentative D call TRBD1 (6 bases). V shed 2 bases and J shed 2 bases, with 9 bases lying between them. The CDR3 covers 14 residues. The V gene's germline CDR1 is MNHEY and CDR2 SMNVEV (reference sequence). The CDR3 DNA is TGTGCCAGCAGTTTACTCGGACAGAACTATGGCTACACCTTC. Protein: CASSLLGQNYGYTF.

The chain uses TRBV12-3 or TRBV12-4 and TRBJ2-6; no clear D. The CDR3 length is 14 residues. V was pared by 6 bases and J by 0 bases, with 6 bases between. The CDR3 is CASSLYSGANVLTF. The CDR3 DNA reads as TGTGCCAGCAGCCTTTACTCTGGGGCCAACGTCCTGACTTTC.

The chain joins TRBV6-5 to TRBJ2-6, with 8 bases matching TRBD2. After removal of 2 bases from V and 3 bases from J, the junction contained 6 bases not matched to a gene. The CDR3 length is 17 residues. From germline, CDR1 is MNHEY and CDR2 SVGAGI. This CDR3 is CASSYRGLAVGANVLTF. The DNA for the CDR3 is TGTGCCAGCAGTTACCGCGGACTAGCTGTTGGGGCCAACGTCCTGACTTTC.